This entry features one TCR beta chain sequence. Its antigen remains unidentified. V shed 8 bases, J shed 1 base, and the junction held 6 bases outside the gene matches. The CDR3 is 14 amino acids. Germline V lookup: CDR1 MNHEY, CDR2 SMNVEV (reference sequence). Stated time point: week 11, during vaccination. What each vaccine dose contained was 300 ug of mutant IDH1 20-mer peptide, accompanied by topical imiquimod. Sequencing used immunoSEQ multiplex PCR; TCRdb keeps in-frame clones, though not all of them. The sample has approximately 64,000 clones, approximately 84% seen once. The sample comes from a study of a mutant IDH1 vaccine in newly diagnosed glioma.

J is TRBJ2-7 and V is TRBV27; TRBD1 aligns across 9 bases. The sequence was obtained from a woman aged 45-60 years with glioma. The material was PBMCs, obtained from a glioma patient whose treatment included an IDH1 peptide vaccine. CDR3 coding DNA: TGTGCCAGCTCACAGGGGGCCGGGTCCTACGAGCAGTACTTC. Translation: CASSQGAGSYEQYF.